This T cell receptor (beta chain) is from a study of cytomegalovirus exposure and HLA in healthy donors. As for the study in general: A later analysis reported the 90 to 150 validation repertoires used the same platform as the roughly 700 first-cohort repertoires.

Study-level results: Researchers reported that a few CMV-associated chains were confirmed in vitro as CMV antigen-specific. Cytomegalovirus-associated status was assigned to 164 TCR beta chains.

A note on this clone: Antigen unknown.

These donors were members of the roughly 130-subject validation cohort, a group separate from the approximately 640-subject first cohort. Trimming pared 7 bases from V and 4 bases from J, leaving 11 bases between. CDR1 is MNHNS and CDR2 is SASEGT in the germline V gene. The CDR3 runs 13 residues. The data were produced by immunoSEQ multiplex PCR, yet TCRdb's version contains in-frame clones alone and is incomplete. Of 200,000 to 300,000 clones in the sample, approximately 83% are singletons; the top ten hold around 1.2%. The sequencing input was PBMCs. The chain has TRBV6-1 and TRBJ1-5, with a weak D call TRBD1 (6 bases). This TCR was recovered from a woman aged 30 to 39 in good health and CMV-seropositive. CDR3 in DNA: TGTGCCAGCAAGATACAGGGAAATCAGCCCCAGCATTTT. Amino acid sequence: CASKIQGNQPQHF.